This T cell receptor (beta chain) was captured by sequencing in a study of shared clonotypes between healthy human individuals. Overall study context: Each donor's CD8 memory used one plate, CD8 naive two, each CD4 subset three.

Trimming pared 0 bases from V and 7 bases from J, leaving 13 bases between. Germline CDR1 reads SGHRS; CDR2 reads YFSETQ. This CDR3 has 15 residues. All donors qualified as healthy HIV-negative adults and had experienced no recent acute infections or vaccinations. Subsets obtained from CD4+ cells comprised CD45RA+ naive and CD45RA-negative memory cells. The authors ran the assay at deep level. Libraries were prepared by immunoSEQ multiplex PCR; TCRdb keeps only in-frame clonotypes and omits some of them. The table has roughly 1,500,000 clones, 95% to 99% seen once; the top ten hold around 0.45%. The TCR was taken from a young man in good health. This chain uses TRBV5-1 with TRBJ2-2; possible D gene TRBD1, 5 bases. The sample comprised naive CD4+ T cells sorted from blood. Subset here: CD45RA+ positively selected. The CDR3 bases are TGCGCCAGCAGCTTGGACACAGGTTTTAACGGGGAGCTGTTTTTT. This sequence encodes CASSLDTGFNGELFF.